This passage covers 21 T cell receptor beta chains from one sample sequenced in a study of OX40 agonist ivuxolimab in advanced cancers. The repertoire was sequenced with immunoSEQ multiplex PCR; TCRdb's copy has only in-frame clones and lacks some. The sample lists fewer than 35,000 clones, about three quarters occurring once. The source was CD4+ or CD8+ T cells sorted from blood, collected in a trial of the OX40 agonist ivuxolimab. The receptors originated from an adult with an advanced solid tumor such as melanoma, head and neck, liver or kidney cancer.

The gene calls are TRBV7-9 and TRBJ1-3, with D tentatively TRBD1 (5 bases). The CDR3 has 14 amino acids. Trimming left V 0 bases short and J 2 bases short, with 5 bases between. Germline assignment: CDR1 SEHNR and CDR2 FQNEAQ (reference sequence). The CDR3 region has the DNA TGTGCCAGCAGCTTAGCAGGGGCTGGAAACACCATATATTTT. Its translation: CASSLAGAGNTIYF.

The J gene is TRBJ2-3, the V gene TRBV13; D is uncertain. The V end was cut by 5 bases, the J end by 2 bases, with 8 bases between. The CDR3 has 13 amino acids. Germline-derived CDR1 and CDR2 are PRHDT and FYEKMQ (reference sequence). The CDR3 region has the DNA TGTGCCAGCAGCCCAGGAACCACAGATACGCAGTATTTT. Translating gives CASSPGTTDTQYF.

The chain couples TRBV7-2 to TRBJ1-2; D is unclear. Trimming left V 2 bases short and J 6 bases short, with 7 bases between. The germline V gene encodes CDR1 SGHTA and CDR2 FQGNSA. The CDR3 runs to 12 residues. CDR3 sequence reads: CASSLLLHGYTF. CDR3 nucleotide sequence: TGTGCCAGCAGCTTATTACTGCATGGCTACACCTTC.

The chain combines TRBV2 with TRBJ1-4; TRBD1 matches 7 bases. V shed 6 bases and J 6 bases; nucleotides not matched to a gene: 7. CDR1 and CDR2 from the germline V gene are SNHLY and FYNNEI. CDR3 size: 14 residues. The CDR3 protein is CASRATGMDEKLFF. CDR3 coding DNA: TGTGCCAGCAGGGCGACAGGGATGGATGAAAAACTGTTTTTT.

CDR3: CASSQQGNYGYTF. CDR3 DNA sequence: TGTGCCAGCAGCCAACAGGGGAACTATGGCTACACCTTC. The rearrangement links TRBV5-5 to TRBJ1-2, with TRBD1 matching 7 bases. J gave up 2 bases and V 4 bases, and 2 bases lay outside the gene matches. CDR3 length equals 13 residues. CDR1 SGHKS and CDR2 YYEKEE come from the germline V gene (reference sequence).

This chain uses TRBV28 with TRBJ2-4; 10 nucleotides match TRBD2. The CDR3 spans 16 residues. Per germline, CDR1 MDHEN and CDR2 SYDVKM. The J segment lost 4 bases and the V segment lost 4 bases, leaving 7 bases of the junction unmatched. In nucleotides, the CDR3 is TGTGCCAGCAGTTCCGGGGGTAGCGGGGGGAAAAACATTCAGTACTTC. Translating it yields CASSSGGSGGKNIQYF.

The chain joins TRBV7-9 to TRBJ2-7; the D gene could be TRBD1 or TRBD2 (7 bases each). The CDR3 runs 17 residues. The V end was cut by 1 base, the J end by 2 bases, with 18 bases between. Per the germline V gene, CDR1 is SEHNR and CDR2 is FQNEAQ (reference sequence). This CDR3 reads CASSLGGGGLRTYEQYF. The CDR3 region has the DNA TGTGCCAGCAGCTTAGGGGGAGGGGGCCTTAGGACCTACGAGCAGTACTTC.

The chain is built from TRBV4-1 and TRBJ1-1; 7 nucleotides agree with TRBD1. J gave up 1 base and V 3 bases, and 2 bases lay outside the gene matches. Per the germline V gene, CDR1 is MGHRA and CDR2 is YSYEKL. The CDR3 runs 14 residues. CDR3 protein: CASSHRQGNTEAFF. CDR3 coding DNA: TGCGCCAGCAGCCATAGACAGGGGAACACTGAAGCTTTCTTT.

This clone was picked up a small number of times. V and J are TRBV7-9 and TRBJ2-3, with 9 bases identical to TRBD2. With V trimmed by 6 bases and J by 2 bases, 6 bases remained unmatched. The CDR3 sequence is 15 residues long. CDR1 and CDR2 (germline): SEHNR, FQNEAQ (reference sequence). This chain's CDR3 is CASRHSGGHTDTQYF. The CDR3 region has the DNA TGTGCCAGCAGACATAGCGGGGGCCACACAGATACGCAGTATTTT. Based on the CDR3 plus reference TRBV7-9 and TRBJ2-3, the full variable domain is DTGVSQNPRHKITKRGQNVTFRCDPISEHNRLYWYRQTLGQGPEFLTYFQNEAQLEKSRLLSDRFSAERPKGSFSTLEIQRTEQGDSAMYLCASRHSGGHTDTQYFGPGTRLTVL.

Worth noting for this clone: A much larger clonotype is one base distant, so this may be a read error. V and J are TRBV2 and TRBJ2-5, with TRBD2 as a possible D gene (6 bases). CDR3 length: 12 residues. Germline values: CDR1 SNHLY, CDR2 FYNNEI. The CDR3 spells CVSRGGAREQYF. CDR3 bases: TGTGTCAGCAGAGGAGGGGCTCGGGAGCAGTACTTC.

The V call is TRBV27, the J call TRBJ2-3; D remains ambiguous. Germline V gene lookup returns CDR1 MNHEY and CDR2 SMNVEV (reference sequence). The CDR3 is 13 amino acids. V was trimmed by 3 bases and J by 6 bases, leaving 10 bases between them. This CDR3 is CASSFASLDTQYF. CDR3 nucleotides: TGTGCCAGCAGTTTTGCTAGTCTCGATACGCAGTATTTT.

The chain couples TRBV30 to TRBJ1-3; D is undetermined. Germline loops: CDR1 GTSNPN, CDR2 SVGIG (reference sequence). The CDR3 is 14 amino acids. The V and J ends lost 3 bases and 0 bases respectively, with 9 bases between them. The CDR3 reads CAWRPGSSGNTIYF. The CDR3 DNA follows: TGTGCCTGGAGGCCCGGGAGCTCTGGAAACACCATATATTTT.

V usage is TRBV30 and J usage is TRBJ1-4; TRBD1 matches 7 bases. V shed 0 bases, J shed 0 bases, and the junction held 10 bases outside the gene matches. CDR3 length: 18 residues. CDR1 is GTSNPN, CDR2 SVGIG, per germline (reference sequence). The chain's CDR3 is CAWSVGGGQTTTNEKLFF. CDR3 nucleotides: TGTGCCTGGAGTGTTGGAGGGGGCCAAACTACAACTAATGAAAAACTGTTTTTT.

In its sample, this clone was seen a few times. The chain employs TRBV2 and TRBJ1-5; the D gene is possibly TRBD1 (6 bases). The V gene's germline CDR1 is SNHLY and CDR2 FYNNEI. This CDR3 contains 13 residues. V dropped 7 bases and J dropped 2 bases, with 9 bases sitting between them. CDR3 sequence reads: CASNGGGNQPQHF. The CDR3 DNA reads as TGTGCCAGCAACGGGGGCGGCAATCAGCCCCAGCATTTT.

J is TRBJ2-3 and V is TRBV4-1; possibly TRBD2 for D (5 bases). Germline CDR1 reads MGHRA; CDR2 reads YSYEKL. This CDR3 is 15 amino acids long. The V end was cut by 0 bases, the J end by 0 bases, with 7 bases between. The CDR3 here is CASSQEKRSTDTQYF. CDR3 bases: TGCGCCAGCAGCCAAGAAAAGCGGAGCACAGATACGCAGTATTTT.

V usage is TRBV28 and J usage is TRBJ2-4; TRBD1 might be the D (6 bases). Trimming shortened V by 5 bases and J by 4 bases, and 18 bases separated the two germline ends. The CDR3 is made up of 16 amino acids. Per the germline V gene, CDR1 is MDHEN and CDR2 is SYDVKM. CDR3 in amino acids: CASSQQGPPTKNIQYF. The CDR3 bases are TGTGCCAGCAGTCAACAGGGTCCCCCGACAAAAAACATTCAGTACTTC.

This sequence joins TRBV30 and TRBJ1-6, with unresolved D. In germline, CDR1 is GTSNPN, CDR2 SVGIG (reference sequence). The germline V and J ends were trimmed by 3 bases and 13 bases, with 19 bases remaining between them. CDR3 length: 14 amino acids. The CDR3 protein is CAWRPSIPNFPLHF. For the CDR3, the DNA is TGTGCCTGGAGGCCAAGCATCCCTAATTTTCCCCTCCACTTT.

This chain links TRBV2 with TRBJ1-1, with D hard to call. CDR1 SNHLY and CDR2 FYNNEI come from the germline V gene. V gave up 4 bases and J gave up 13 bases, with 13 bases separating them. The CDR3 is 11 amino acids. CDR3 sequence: CASSGAPLHFF. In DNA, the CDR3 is TGTGCCAGCAGTGGGGCTCCTTTGCATTTCTTT.

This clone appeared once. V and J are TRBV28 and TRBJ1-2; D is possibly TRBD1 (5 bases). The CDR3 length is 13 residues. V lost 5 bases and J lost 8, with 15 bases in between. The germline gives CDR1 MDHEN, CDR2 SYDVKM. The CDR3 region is CASSTPGRKGYTF. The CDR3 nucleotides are TGTGCCAGCAGTACCCCAGGGAGGAAAGGCTACACCTTC.

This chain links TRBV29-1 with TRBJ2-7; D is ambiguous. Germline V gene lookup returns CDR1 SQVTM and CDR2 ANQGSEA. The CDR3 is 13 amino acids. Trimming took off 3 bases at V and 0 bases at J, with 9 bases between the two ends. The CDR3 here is CSVDSPSSYEQYF. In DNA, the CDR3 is TGCAGCGTTGATAGTCCTTCCTCCTACGAGCAGTACTTC.

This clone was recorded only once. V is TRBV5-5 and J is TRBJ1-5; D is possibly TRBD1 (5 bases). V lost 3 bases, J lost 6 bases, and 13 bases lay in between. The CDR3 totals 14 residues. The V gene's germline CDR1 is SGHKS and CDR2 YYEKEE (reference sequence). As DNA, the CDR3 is TGTGCCAGCAGCTCGGGGCATACGGGTCAGCCCCAGCATTTT. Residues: CASSSGHTGQPQHF.